This entry describes one T cell receptor beta chain. Its specificity is not known. The protocol attached unique molecular identifiers to individual cDNA molecules. Using its own MiXCR run on the 5' RACE reads, TCRdb lists one record per CDR3 protein. The sample contains roughly 50,000 distinct CDR3 sequences, less than 9.5% of which appear only once. The CDR3 sequence is 13 residues long. The ends lost 5 bases at V and 3 bases at J; junction bases unmatched: 4. The V gene's germline CDR1 is DFQATT and CDR2 SNEGSKA (reference sequence). The data belong to a study of early T cells in non-severe SARS-CoV-2 infection. Across the study: Chains stayed unpaired after sequencing of bulk RNA from unsorted whole blood.

Study outcomes and limitations: Matching with VDJdb favored anti-spike CD8 responses (missing private and CD4 specificities).

The receptor's source is an adult who was a healthcare worker with PCR-confirmed SARS-CoV-2 infection or an uninfected control (not recorded which). Sequenced material: whole blood. The chain has TRBV20-1 and TRBJ2-7, with 10 bases identical to TRBD1. The chain's CDR3 is CSAHRDRGYEQYF. The CDR3 DNA follows: TGCAGTGCTCACCGGGACAGGGGCTACGAGCAGTACTTC.